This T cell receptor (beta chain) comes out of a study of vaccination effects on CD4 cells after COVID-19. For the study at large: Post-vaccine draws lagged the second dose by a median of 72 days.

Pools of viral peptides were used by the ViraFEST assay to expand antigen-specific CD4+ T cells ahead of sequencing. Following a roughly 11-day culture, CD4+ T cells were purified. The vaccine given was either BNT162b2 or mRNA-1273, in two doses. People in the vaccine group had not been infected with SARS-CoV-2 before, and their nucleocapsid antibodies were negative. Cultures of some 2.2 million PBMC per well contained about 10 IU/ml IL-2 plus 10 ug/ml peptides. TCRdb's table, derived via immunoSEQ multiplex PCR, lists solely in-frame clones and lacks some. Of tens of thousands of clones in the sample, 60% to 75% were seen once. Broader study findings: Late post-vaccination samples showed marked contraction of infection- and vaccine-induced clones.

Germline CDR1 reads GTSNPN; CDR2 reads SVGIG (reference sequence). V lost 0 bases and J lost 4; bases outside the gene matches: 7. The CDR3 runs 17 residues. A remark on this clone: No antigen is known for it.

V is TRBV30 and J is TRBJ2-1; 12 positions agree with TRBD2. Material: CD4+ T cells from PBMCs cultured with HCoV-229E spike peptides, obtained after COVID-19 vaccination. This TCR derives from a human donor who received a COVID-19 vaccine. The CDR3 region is CAWSVLASGGAYNEQFF. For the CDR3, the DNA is TGTGCCTGGAGTGTACTGGCTAGCGGGGGGGCTTACAATGAGCAGTTCTTC.